This TCR beta chain was captured by sequencing in a study of blood T cell repertoires in COVID-19. Study context: From the United States, Italy and Spain came samples of acute and convalescent COVID-19. Sources were T cells, B-cell-depleted T cells, or PBMCs; the material itself was cDNA or gDNA.

V dropped 2 bases and J dropped 0 bases, with 11 bases sitting between them. The germline V gene encodes CDR1 SGHTA and CDR2 FQGNSA. CDR3 length: 16 amino acids. Original methodology: By means of reference gene primer amplification, nucleated cell counts were estimated. Libraries were prepared by immunoSEQ multiplex PCR; TCRdb keeps only in-frame clonotypes and omits some of them. V, J and clone size are those of that table, while D and trimming were read from the DNA. The top ten hold approximately 25% of the sample, which has fewer than 100,000 clones, about four fifths seen once. The chain couples TRBV7-2 to TRBJ1-3, with D perhaps TRBD1 (6 bases). This clonotype originated in an older man with acute or convalescent COVID-19. Sequenced input: peripheral blood. The CDR3 nucleotides read TGTGCCAGCAGCTTACAAGGGACAAACTCTGGAAACACCATATATTTT. Translating it yields CASSLQGTNSGNTIYF.